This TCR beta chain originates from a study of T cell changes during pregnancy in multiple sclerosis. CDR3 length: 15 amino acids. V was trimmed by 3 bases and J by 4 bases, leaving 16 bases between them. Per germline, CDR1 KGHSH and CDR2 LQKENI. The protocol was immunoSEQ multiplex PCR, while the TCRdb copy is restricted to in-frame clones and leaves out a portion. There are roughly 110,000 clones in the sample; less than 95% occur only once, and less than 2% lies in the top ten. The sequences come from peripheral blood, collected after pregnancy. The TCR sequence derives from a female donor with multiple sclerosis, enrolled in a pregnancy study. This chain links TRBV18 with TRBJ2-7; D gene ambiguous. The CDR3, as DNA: TGTGCCAGCTCACCCTACCTCTCCCGTAAATACGAGCAGTACTTC. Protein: CASSPYLSRKYEQYF.